Given below is one TCR beta chain in context. Its antigen is unknown. Since the CDR3 does not end with the conserved phenylalanine or tryptophan, this likely comes from a read error. The sample comes from a study of T cell repertoires in cytomegalovirus infection. Study at large: Matching HLA type, along with CMV infection, was indicated by public TCR beta signatures.

One entry per CDR3 protein, called by TCRdb with MiXCR from the reads. The sample has fewer than 950,000 distinct CDR3 sequences, approximately 30% seen once. Whole-study results and caveats: Within the response measured ex vivo, HLA-C-restricted CMV-specific TCR beta clonotypes were dominant. Summed frequency of public TCR beta families distinguished CMV carriers with the relevant HLA.

This CDR3 region has 17 residues. Germline V gene data show CDR1 as SGHVT and CDR2 as SQSDAQ. The V gene end was trimmed by 3 bases and the J gene end by 0 bases; junction bases not matched to a gene: 9. Specimen: cultured CD8+ T cells from PBMCs, collected from culture after CMV antigen stimulation. The receptor was derived from a human donor in good health (CMV status not recorded). Some clones in this sample may be carry-over from other donors' samples. The chain employs TRBV7-4 and TRBJ1-2, with 8 bases that match TRBD1. The CDR3 is CASSFIPRGLTNYGYTL. CDR3 in DNA: TGTGCCAGCAGCTTTATCCCCAGGGGGCTCACTAACTATGGCTACACCCTC.